This T cell receptor beta chain emerged from a study of cytomegalovirus exposure and HLA in healthy donors. Both 60 Vbeta primers and 13 Jbeta primers went into the PCR. Sequenced by immunoSEQ multiplex PCR; TCRdb stores in-frame clones only, minus some. The sample lists around 70,000 clones, 62% seen once, with 2.8% in the top ten. The CDR3 runs 13 residues. V shed 4 bases and J shed 0 bases, with 6 bases lying between them. Germline assignment: CDR1 SGHDT and CDR2 YYEEEE. This clone is termed medium-sized. Sequencing was performed on PBMCs. This rearrangement joins TRBV5-6 to TRBJ2-3; the D is unclear. This receptor was identified in a young man in good health and CMV-seronegative. The DNA for the CDR3 is TGTGCCAGCAGCCCCCCAAGCACAGATACGCAGTATTTT. It yields the protein CASSPPSTDTQYF.